These T cell receptor beta chains were read from a single sample in a study of T cell responses to AZD1222 COVID-19 vaccine. The repertoire was sequenced with immunoSEQ multiplex PCR; TCRdb's copy has only in-frame clones and lacks some. The sample has roughly 100,000 clones, about 90% seen once. Sequences were derived from peripheral blood, sampled on day 0 of AZD1222 vaccination. These receptors were taken from an adult in good health. The CDR3 runs from the conserved cysteine through the conserved F or W. Fields, in order: V gene, D gene, clone size, J gene, CDR3 DNA, CDR3 protein. D genes are given only for firm matches. Not every row has a clone size; where given, it reads once, few, many or a size class.

v_gene: TRBV6-2/TRBV6-3
d_gene: .
abundance: .
j_gene: TRBJ2-3
CDR3nt: TGTGCCAGCAGTTACTCCGGACTGGGAGATACGCAGTATTTT
CDR3aa: CASSYSGLGDTQYF

v_gene: TRBV27
d_gene: .
abundance: .
j_gene: TRBJ1-4
CDR3nt: TGTGCCAGCAGTTTTTCGAGGGCAACTAATGAAAAACTGTTTTTT
CDR3aa: CASSFSRATNEKLFF

v_gene: TRBV14
d_gene: .
abundance: .
j_gene: TRBJ2-1
CDR3nt: TGTGCCAGCAGCCCCCTGGGATCCGTGGTCTACAATGAGCAGTTCTTC
CDR3aa: CASSPLGSVVYNEQFF

v_gene: TRBV27
d_gene: TRBD1
abundance: .
j_gene: TRBJ1-6
CDR3nt: TGTGCCAGCAGTCCACGGACAGGGTTTAATTCACCCCTCCACTTT
CDR3aa: CASSPRTGFNSPLHF

v_gene: TRBV5-1
d_gene: .
abundance: .
j_gene: TRBJ2-6
CDR3nt: TGCGCCAGCAGCTTGGGCTCTGGGGCCAACGTCCTGACTTTC
CDR3aa: CASSLGSGANVLTF

v_gene: TRBV12-5
d_gene: .
abundance: .
j_gene: TRBJ2-1
CDR3nt: TGTGCTAGTGGTTCGGGTACCGGGACTCCTCGAGATGAGCAGTTCTTC
CDR3aa: CASGSGTGTPRDEQFF

v_gene: TRBV11-3
d_gene: TRBD1
abundance: .
j_gene: TRBJ2-7
CDR3nt: TGTGCCAGCAGCTTTACCTCCACCGGGACAGGGTTGCGGGGGACCTACGAGCAGTACTTC
CDR3aa: CASSFTSTGTGLRGTYEQYF

v_gene: TRBV6-5
d_gene: .
abundance: .
j_gene: TRBJ1-2
CDR3nt: TGTGCCAGCAGCCATCGGCTTAGAGGCTACACCTTC
CDR3aa: CASSHRLRGYTF

v_gene: TRBV2
d_gene: .
abundance: .
j_gene: TRBJ1-4
CDR3nt: TGTGCCAGCACCTCCGAGGGGACTAATGAAAAACTGTTTTTT
CDR3aa: CASTSEGTNEKLFF

v_gene: TRBV5-8
d_gene: .
abundance: few
j_gene: TRBJ1-1
CDR3nt: TGTGCCAGCAGTCGCCGGGGGTTGAAGAGGGTGAACACTGAAGCTTTCTTT
CDR3aa: CASSRRGLKRVNTEAFF

v_gene: TRBV4-3
d_gene: .
abundance: .
j_gene: TRBJ2-7
CDR3nt: TGCGCCAGCAGCCAAGGCACGGGGAACTACGAGCAGTACTTC
CDR3aa: CASSQGTGNYEQYF

v_gene: TRBV15
d_gene: .
abundance: few
j_gene: TRBJ1-6
CDR3nt: TGTGCCACCCGGGGCCCTCTTGGCTATAATTCACCCCTCCACTTT
CDR3aa: CATRGPLGYNSPLHF

v_gene: TRBV28
d_gene: TRBD1
abundance: .
j_gene: TRBJ2-1
CDR3nt: TGTGCCAGCAGTTTAGGGACAGGGGGCCGTAATGAGCAGTTCTTC
CDR3aa: CASSLGTGGRNEQFF

v_gene: TRBV7-2
d_gene: .
abundance: .
j_gene: TRBJ1-4
CDR3nt: TGTGCCAGCAGCTTAAGAACCCCGGGGGTGACTAATGAAAAACTGTTTTTT
CDR3aa: CASSLRTPGVTNEKLFF

v_gene: TRBV4-1
d_gene: .
abundance: .
j_gene: TRBJ1-1
CDR3nt: TGCGCCAGCAGCCAAGCTGGGACCGAAGCTTTCTTT
CDR3aa: CASSQAGTEAFF

v_gene: TRBV24-1
d_gene: TRBD2
abundance: .
j_gene: TRBJ2-7
CDR3nt: TGTGCCACCAGTGATGGGTCGGCGGGGGGATTCAGCTCCTACGAGCAGTACTTC
CDR3aa: CATSDGSAGGFSSYEQYF

v_gene: TRBV18
d_gene: .
abundance: .
j_gene: TRBJ1-1
CDR3nt: TGTGCCAGCTCACCAGGGGGGTCTGAAGCTTTCTTT
CDR3aa: CASSPGGSEAFF

v_gene: TRBV6-5
d_gene: .
abundance: .
j_gene: TRBJ1-2
CDR3nt: TGTGCCAGCAGTACCCCTGGCGCAGGGAGCTATGGCTACACCTTC
CDR3aa: CASSTPGAGSYGYTF

v_gene: TRBV5-1
d_gene: TRBD1
abundance: .
j_gene: TRBJ1-6
CDR3nt: TGCGCCAGCAGCTTGGCCACCTCCGGGACAGGCGGGTCACCCCTCCACTTT
CDR3aa: CASSLATSGTGGSPLHF

v_gene: TRBV20-1
d_gene: .
abundance: once
j_gene: TRBJ1-6
CDR3nt: TGCAGTGCAAGTGGGGGAGTTGGGAATTCACCCCTCCACTTT
CDR3aa: CSASGGVGNSPLHF

v_gene: TRBV28
d_gene: .
abundance: .
j_gene: TRBJ1-2
CDR3nt: TGTGCCAGCAGTTTAAGGGCAGCCCGTGGCTACACCTTC
CDR3aa: CASSLRAARGYTF

v_gene: TRBV7-9
d_gene: .
abundance: .
j_gene: TRBJ2-2
CDR3nt: TGTGCCAGCAGTCCAGGGTTCCCTCCGAACACCGGGGAGCTGTTTTTT
CDR3aa: CASSPGFPPNTGELFF

v_gene: TRBV3-1/TRBV3-2
d_gene: .
abundance: few
j_gene: TRBJ2-3
CDR3nt: TGTGCCAGCAGCCCAGGTGAGGGCGGTTCCACAGATACGCAGTATTTT
CDR3aa: CASSPGEGGSTDTQYF

v_gene: TRBV4-3
d_gene: .
abundance: .
j_gene: TRBJ2-2
CDR3nt: TGCGCCAGCAGCCAAGGAAATTACTACGGGGAGCTGTTTTTT
CDR3aa: CASSQGNYYGELFF

v_gene: TRBV5-1
d_gene: .
abundance: .
j_gene: TRBJ1-4
CDR3nt: TGCGCCAGCAGCTTGGAAGCAAATGAAAAACTGTTTTTT
CDR3aa: CASSLEANEKLFF

v_gene: TRBV18
d_gene: .
abundance: .
j_gene: TRBJ1-2
CDR3nt: TGTGCCAGCTCACCCAGGGAGCGGGGGACGGCTAACTATGGCTACACCTTC
CDR3aa: CASSPRERGTANYGYTF

v_gene: TRBV25-1
d_gene: .
abundance: .
j_gene: TRBJ2-6
CDR3nt: TGTGCCAGCATCCGCTCTGGGGCCAACGTCCTGACTTTC
CDR3aa: CASIRSGANVLTF

v_gene: TRBV2
d_gene: .
abundance: .
j_gene: TRBJ1-5
CDR3nt: TGTGCCAGCAGTTTGGGGGAAGGTCAGCCCCAGCATTTT
CDR3aa: CASSLGEGQPQHF

v_gene: TRBV2
d_gene: .
abundance: .
j_gene: TRBJ2-1
CDR3nt: TGTGCCAGCAGTGAGTTAAAGGGGGGTGAGCAGTTCTTC
CDR3aa: CASSELKGGEQFF

v_gene: TRBV19
d_gene: .
abundance: .
j_gene: TRBJ1-2
CDR3nt: TGTGCCAGTAGGGGAGTTTCCATCTATGGCTACACCTTC
CDR3aa: CASRGVSIYGYTF

v_gene: TRBV28
d_gene: .
abundance: .
j_gene: TRBJ1-1
CDR3nt: TGTGCCAGCAGCCCCTCGACTGAAGCTTTCTTT
CDR3aa: CASSPSTEAFF

v_gene: TRBV28
d_gene: .
abundance: .
j_gene: TRBJ1-2
CDR3nt: TGTGCCAGCCGCCGACAGGCTAACTATGGCTACACCTTC
CDR3aa: CASRRQANYGYTF